Described below is a single TCR beta chain sequence and its context. The data stem from a study of blood T cell repertoires in COVID-19. Background on the study: Sites in the United States, Italy and Spain provided acute and convalescent COVID-19 samples. In each case, the material was cDNA or gDNA derived from T cells, B-cell-depleted T cells, or PBMCs.

Methods used by the authors: By means of reference gene primer amplification, nucleated cell counts were estimated. Profiling relied on immunoSEQ multiplex PCR, and the TCRdb table lists in-frame clones only, not all of them. That table supplies the V and J calls and clone size; D and trimming were determined from the DNA. The data show around 19,000 clones, roughly nine tenths seen once. V gave up 0 bases and J gave up 0 bases; unmatched junction bases: 2. The germline V gene encodes CDR1 SGDLS and CDR2 YYNGEE. This CDR3 contains 16 residues. Specimen: peripheral blood. The origin of this receptor is a human donor in a cohort sampled during active COVID-19. The chain joins TRBV9 to TRBJ2-2; 7 nucleotides align to TRBD1. The CDR3 nucleotides read TGTGCCAGCAGCGTAGCAGGGGGAGCGAACACCGGGGAGCTGTTTTTT. Protein: CASSVAGGANTGELFF.